Listed below are T cell receptor beta chains from one sample, sequenced in a study of blood T cell repertoires in COVID-19. The repertoire was sequenced with immunoSEQ multiplex PCR; TCRdb's copy has only in-frame clones and lacks some. The sample consists of roughly 140,000 clones, about 86% of them appearing once. Sequenced input: peripheral blood. The origin of the receptors is a human donor in a cohort sampled during active COVID-19. Both conserved end residues are part of each CDR3. A D gene is named only where the DNA matches it firmly. Not all rows give a size; the values are once, few, many and, for expanded clones, a class.

v_gene	j_gene	abundance	d_gene	CDR3nt	CDR3aa
TRBV6-1	TRBJ2-7	.	.	TGTGCCAGCAGTGAAGCGTTACTTCGTTTGCTCGAGCAGTACTTC	CASSEALLRLLEQYF
TRBV6-2/TRBV6-3	TRBJ1-5	few	.	TGTGCCAGCAGTTACGGAGGTGGCAATCAGCCCCAGCATTTT	CASSYGGGNQPQHF
TRBV21-1	TRBJ2-7	.	.	TGTGCCACCAGCTGGGGGTGGGACAGCTGCCCCCTTGGCGAGCAGTACTTC	CATSWGWDSCPLGEQYF
TRBV27	TRBJ1-5	.	TRBD1	TGTGCCAGCAAGACAGGGTATGGTCGCAATCAGCCCCAGCATTTT	CASKTGYGRNQPQHF
TRBV28	TRBJ2-7	.	.	TGTGCCAGCAGTTCGACGTCAGGGAACTCCTACGAGCAGTACTTC	CASSSTSGNSYEQYF
TRBV19	TRBJ1-3	.	.	TGTGCCAGTAGTACCCCTTCAAACACCATATATTTT	CASSTPSNTIYF
TRBV4-3	TRBJ2-7	.	TRBD1	TGCGCCAGCAGCCGATCAAGGACAGGTACCTACGAGCAGTACTTC	CASSRSRTGTYEQYF
TRBV5-1	TRBJ2-7	.	TRBD2	TGCGCCAGCAGCTGGGGAGGGACGGGGTCCTACGAGCAGTACTTC	CASSWGGTGSYEQYF
TRBV5-1	TRBJ2-5	.	TRBD2	TGCGCCAGCAGCTTGGCTACTAGCGGAAATAATAAGGAGACCCAGTACTTC	CASSLATSGNNKETQYF
TRBV27	TRBJ2-5	few	TRBD2	TGTGCCAGCAGTTTCGCGGGAGGATCCCAAGAGACCCAGTACTTC	CASSFAGGSQETQYF
TRBV6-5	TRBJ2-7	once	.	TGTGCCAGCAGTTACTACGGGAGTGGGCAAGAGCAGTACTTC	CASSYYGSGQEQYF
TRBV19	TRBJ1-6	.	TRBD1	TGTGCCAGTACCAAAAGTACAGGGGATGAGAATAATTCACCCCTCCACTTT	CASTKSTGDENNSPLHF
TRBV28	TRBJ2-7	many	TRBD2	TGTGCCAGCAGTCCGGGACTAGCGGGAGACTACGAGCAGTACTTC	CASSPGLAGDYEQYF
TRBV19	TRBJ1-5	.	.	TGTGCCAGTAGTATAGATCGGGGGGGAAATCAGCCCCAGCATTTT	CASSIDRGGNQPQHF
TRBV2	TRBJ2-7	.	.	TGTGCCAGCAGGGACACGTCGAGCTCCTACGAGCAGTACTTC	CASRDTSSSYEQYF
TRBV7-6	TRBJ2-3	.	.	TGTGCCAGCAGCTTAGCCCGGGAGAGCACAGATACGCAGTATTTT	CASSLARESTDTQYF
TRBV28	TRBJ2-5	.	.	TGTGCCAGCAGTTCTACGGGAGCGGTGGAGACCCAGTACTTC	CASSSTGAVETQYF
TRBV5-1	TRBJ2-2	.	.	TGCGCCAGCAGGGAGGTGGGCGCGAACACCGGGGAGCTGTTTTTT	CASREVGANTGELFF
TRBV9	TRBJ2-3	.	.	TGTGCCAGCAGCATGGCGGAGGGGACTCCTCCGGATACGCAGTATTTT	CASSMAEGTPPDTQYF
TRBV28	TRBJ2-7	.	.	TGTGCCAGCAGTTTGGGCCTCTCCTACGAGCAGTACTTC	CASSLGLSYEQYF
TRBV9	TRBJ2-3	.	TRBD2	TGTGCCAGCAGCGCCTTAGCGGGAGATCTGGCAGATACGCAGTATTTT	CASSALAGDLADTQYF
TRBV25-1	TRBJ2-7	few	TRBD1	TGTGCCAGCAGTGCACCCCCCGGGACAGGAGCCTATGAGCAGTACTTC	CASSAPPGTGAYEQYF
TRBV10-1	TRBJ1-1	.	TRBD1	TGCGCCAGCATCCTTAGCCGGGACAGGGGGCGGGTTTGGACTGAAGCTTTCTTT	CASILSRDRGRVWTEAFF
TRBV5-4	TRBJ2-7	.	.	TGTGCCTTCACCCGGAGAGACGGACTATCCAAGGAGTACTTC	CAFTRRDGLSKEYF
TRBV28	TRBJ2-3	once	TRBD2	TGTGCCAGCAGCCTGCCCGGGACTAGCATGGCAGATACGCAGTATTTT	CASSLPGTSMADTQYF
TRBV9	TRBJ1-5	once	TRBD1	TGTGCCAGCAGCTTCGCGGAGGGGGCGGGCCAGCCCCAGCATTTT	CASSFAEGAGQPQHF
TRBV13	TRBJ2-5	few	TRBD2	TGTGCCAGCAGCTTCAAACTAGCGGGGGTGTACCAAGAGACCCAGTACTTC	CASSFKLAGVYQETQYF
TRBV28	TRBJ2-5	.	.	TGTGCCAGCAGTTTGTTGACTCCGCAAGAGACCCAGTACTTC	CASSLLTPQETQYF
TRBV7-9	TRBJ2-3	.	.	TGTGCCAGCAGCTTAATGCCTAGCGATGGAGATACGCAGTATTTT	CASSLMPSDGDTQYF
TRBV7-9	TRBJ2-6	once	.	TGTGCCAGCAGCCCAGGGTCGGCTGGGGCCAACGTCCTGACTTTC	CASSPGSAGANVLTF
TRBV28	TRBJ2-7	once	.	TGTGCCAGCAGCGGCCGGGAACGCGAGCAGTACTTC	CASSGREREQYF
TRBV9	TRBJ2-1	once	TRBD2	TGTGCCAGCAGCGTAGAAGTTCGAAGCGGGAGGGGATCCATTCGAGCCTACAATGAGCAGTTCTTC	CASSVEVRSGRGSIRAYNEQFF
TRBV27	TRBJ2-7	.	TRBD2	TGTGCCAGCAGTCGTGGCCCTAGCGGGGGAACCTACGAGCAGTACTTC	CASSRGPSGGTYEQYF
TRBV28	TRBJ1-4	.	.	TGTGCCAGCAGTTCCCAGACAAAGACTGAAAAACTGTTTTTT	CASSSQTKTEKLFF
TRBV28	TRBJ2-3	.	TRBD2	TGTGCCAGCAGTTTAGGACTCCTAGCGGGGGGGGGCGATACGCAGTATTTT	CASSLGLLAGGGDTQYF
TRBV11-2	TRBJ2-7	.	TRBD2	TGTGCCAGCAGCTTAGTGGGACTAGCGAACGAGCAGTACTTC	CASSLVGLANEQYF
TRBV9	TRBJ2-7	.	TRBD1	TGTGCCAGCAGCGTAGGACAGGGGGCGTCGGAGCAGTACTTC	CASSVGQGASEQYF
TRBV27	TRBJ2-7	.	TRBD1	TGTGCCAGCAGCACAGGGACAGGGTGGTCCTACGAGCAGTACTTC	CASSTGTGWSYEQYF
TRBV11-2	TRBJ2-1	.	TRBD2	TGTGCCAGCAGCCCCCGGACTGCGGGAGTTAACAATGAGCAGTTCTTC	CASSPRTAGVNNEQFF
TRBV18	TRBJ1-1	.	TRBD1	TGTGCCAGCTCATCCAGACAGGGTGGGACTGAAGCTTTCTTT	CASSSRQGGTEAFF
TRBV10-3	TRBJ2-7	.	TRBD2	TGTGCCATCAGTGAGTTCGATAGCGGGAGGGCCTACGAGCAGTACTTC	CAISEFDSGRAYEQYF
TRBV28	TRBJ2-7	.	.	TGTGCCAGCAGTACCGCCCGACTCTACTCCTACGAGCAGTACTTC	CASSTARLYSYEQYF
TRBV7-9	TRBJ1-4	.	TRBD1	TGTGCCAGCAGCCAAGGATGGACAGGGGGCAATGAAAAACTGTTTTTT	CASSQGWTGGNEKLFF
TRBV19	TRBJ2-1	few	TRBD2	TGTGCCAGTAGTAGCACTAGCGCTTACAATGAGCAGTTCTTC	CASSSTSAYNEQFF
TRBV7-2	TRBJ2-7	.	.	TGTGCCAGCAAACTCCCGGACACCTCCTACGAGCAGTACTTC	CASKLPDTSYEQYF
TRBV6-5	TRBJ1-2	.	.	TGTGCCAGCAGTTATGACGGGCTGGGGGCGAATCCTGGCTACACCTTC	CASSYDGLGANPGYTF
TRBV7-8	TRBJ2-7	.	.	TGTGCCAGCAGCTTAGTTTCCGGGGGTATGGTGGAGCAGTACTTC	CASSLVSGGMVEQYF
TRBV6-2/TRBV6-3	TRBJ1-4	.	.	TGTGCCAGCAGTTTCCGGGGGGAAAAACTGTTTTTT	CASSFRGEKLFF
TRBV27	TRBJ2-7	once	TRBD1	TGTGCCAGCAGTTTGGGGACAGGGTCGTACGAGCAGTACTTC	CASSLGTGSYEQYF
TRBV7-2	TRBJ2-7	.	TRBD1	TGTGCCAGCAGCGCAGACAGGGTTGGTCGGGAGCAGTACTTC	CASSADRVGREQYF
TRBV5-8	TRBJ1-1	once	TRBD1	TGTGCCAGCAGCCGCTATACAGGGGGCAGGAACACTGAAGCTTTCTTT	CASSRYTGGRNTEAFF
TRBV28	TRBJ2-7	.	TRBD1	TGTGCCAGCAGGTCGGGACAGGACTACGAGCAGTACTTC	CASRSGQDYEQYF
TRBV19	TRBJ1-3	.	.	TGTGCCAGTAGTAAAGACAGGTACTCTGGAAACACCATATATTTT	CASSKDRYSGNTIYF
TRBV7-2	TRBJ2-7	.	TRBD1	TGTGCCAGCAGCCTCTTAGGTGGGACAGGGGGACACGAGCAGTACTTC	CASSLLGGTGGHEQYF
TRBV5-1	TRBJ1-1	.	.	TGCGCCAGCAAATCAGGCGGGGGGCCGGTCACTGAAGCTTTCTTT	CASKSGGGPVTEAFF